What follows are 32 T cell receptor beta chains derived from one specimen sequenced in a study of T cells in Graves' hyperthyroidism and ophthalmopathy (dated by TCRdb to the late 2010s). The library was generated by multiplex PCR. Sequencing was performed on an Illumina HiSeq 2000. The TCR beta CDR3 regions were amplified from RNA transcripts. The TCR CDR3 was subjected to a first round of RT-PCR using the HTBI primer set and the Qiagen OneStep RT-PCR kit. TCRdb reworked the public reads: Q25 trimming with fastp, MiXCR clone assembly, productive beta chains retained. Here each entry gathers all rows of one CDR3 protein and keeps the most common genes and DNA. A total of around 720,000 distinct CDR3 sequences appear in this sample, roughly a third of them only once. Around 31% of the sample is taken by the ten largest. The sequenced sample consisted of blood. The receptors come from a woman in her thirties or forties with Graves' hyperthyroidism.

This clonotype appeared a few times. The chain uses TRBV6-1 and TRBJ2-6; 10 positions match TRBD1. Germline CDR1 reads MNHNS; CDR2 reads SASEGT. This CDR3 spans 17 amino acids. Trimming removed 6 bases from V and 0 bases from J; junction bases left unmatched: 5. CDR3 nucleotides: TGTGCCAGCAGCCCCGGGACAGGGGACTCTGGGGCCAACGTCCTGACTTTC. It specifies CASSPGTGDSGANVLTF.

This clonotype was recorded only once. It is unclear where the CDR3 begins or ends on the DNA, so no DNA is shown, and the CDR3 is as TCRdb lists it. The gene calls are TRBV10-3 and TRBJ2-2; TRBD1 was called by the table and not checked on the DNA. Both ends counted, the CDR3 spans 17 residues. The germline V gene encodes CDR1 ENHRY and CDR2 SYGVKD. CDR3: CASSDLEGTGIPGSCFF.

This clonotype was counted many times. Written as DNA, the CDR3 is TGTGCCAGTACCCAGGGACTCTGGGGGACCCAGTACTTC. Its protein product is CASTQGLWGTQYF. The genes are TRBV19 and TRBJ2-5, with D possibly being TRBD2 (6 bases). The CDR3 spans 13 residues. V was shortened by 7 bases and J by 7 bases, with 16 bases between the two germline ends. Per germline, CDR1 LNHDA and CDR2 SQIVND (reference sequence). The variable domain in full, completed from reference TRBV19 and TRBJ2-5, reads DGGITQSPKYLFRKEGQNVTLSCEQNLNHDAMYWYRQDPGQGLRLIYYSQIVNDFQKGDIAEGYSVSREKKESFPLTVTSAQKNPTAFYLCASTQGLWGTQYFGPGTRLLVL.

In the case of this clonotype: Just one base apart from a much larger clone, this may be a read error. V usage is TRBV9 and J usage is TRBJ2-6; D is perhaps TRBD2 (5 bases). The CDR3 has 15 amino acids. V was shortened by 0 bases and J by 2 bases, with 6 bases between the two germline ends. CDR1 SGDLS and CDR2 YYNGEE come from the germline V gene. CDR3 bases: TGTGCCAGCAGCGTAGACGGGGCTGGGGCCAACGTCCTGACTTTC. This sequence encodes CASSVDGAGANVLTF.

This clonotype was observed a few times. V and J are TRBV6-6 and TRBJ2-7; tentative D call: TRBD1 (6 bases). Germline V lookup: CDR1 MNHNY, CDR2 SVGAGI (reference sequence). The V end lost 8 bases, the J end lost 2 bases, and 13 bases lay between the germline ends. The CDR3 consists of 13 residues. DNA for the CDR3: TGTGCCAGCCAACAGGACAGCCCCTACGAGCAGTACTTC. Its protein is CASQQDSPYEQYF.

Points on this clonotype: A much larger clonotype is one base distant, so this may be a read error. The chain has TRBV29-1 and TRBJ1-5; 8 positions match TRBD1. Germline values: CDR1 SQVTM, CDR2 ANQGSEA. V shed 7 bases, J shed 1 base, and the junction held 9 bases outside the gene matches. This CDR3 spans 15 amino acids. CDR3 amino acids: CSAAERTGSNQPQHF. In nucleotides, the CDR3 is TGCAGCGCCGCGGAGAGGACAGGGAGCAATCAGCCCCAGCATTTT. The whole variable domain, filled in from reference TRBV29-1 and TRBJ1-5, reads SAVISQKPSRDICQRGTSLTIQCQVDSQVTMMFWYRQQPGQSLTLIATANQGSEATYESGFVIDKFPISRPNLTFSTLTVSNMSPEDSSIYLCSAAERTGSNQPQHFGDGTRLSIL.

The CDR3 region has the DNA TGTGCCAGTAGTCCCCTCGGGGGCGCAGGGCAGCCCCAGCATTTT. This gives the protein CASSPLGGAGQPQHF. This rearrangement joins TRBV19 to TRBJ1-5, with a weak D call TRBD1 (6 bases). Germline CDR1 is LNHDA and CDR2 is SQIVND (reference sequence). The CDR3 totals 15 residues. V was clipped by 5 bases and J by 7 bases, with 18 bases between them.

Regarding this clonotype: A read error may be the cause here, since a much bigger clone is one base away. The chain links TRBV6-4 to TRBJ2-2, with D possibly TRBD1 on 5 matching bases. V shed 11 bases and J shed 4 bases, with 14 bases lying between them. Germline V lookup: CDR1 MRHNA, CDR2 SNTAGT. The CDR3 covers 13 residues. This CDR3 reads CAGRRVSTGELFF. DNA of the CDR3: TGTGCCGGTCGCAGGGTTTCCACCGGGGAGCTGTTTTTT.

This clonotype appeared a few times. This sequence joins TRBV7-3 and TRBJ2-2, with 8 bases matching TRBD1. The germline gives CDR1 SGHTA, CDR2 FQGTGA. V shed 8 bases, J shed 4 bases, and the junction held 9 bases outside the gene matches. The CDR3 runs 15 residues. CDR3 residues: CASRGQGKGTGELFF. The CDR3 DNA reads TGTGCCAGCCGAGGACAGGGAAAAGGCACCGGGGAGCTGTTTTTT. Full variable domain (rest looked up from reference TRBV7-3 and TRBJ2-2): GAGVSQTPSNKVTEKGKYVELRCDPISGHTALYWYRQSLGQGPEFLIYFQGTGAADDSGLPNDRFFAVRPEGSVSTLKIQRTERGDSAVYLCASRGQGKGTGELFFGEGSRLTVL.

This clonotype has a count of ten or more. As DNA, the CDR3 is TGTGCCAGCAGCCCCGGGACAGAGTATGGCTACACCTTC. Translating it yields CASSPGTEYGYTF. The chain uses TRBV14 and TRBJ1-2; 7 bases fit TRBD1. The CDR3 contains 13 residues. CDR1 and CDR2 (germline): SGHDN, FVKESK. The ends lost 4 bases at V and 5 bases at J; junction bases unmatched: 4.

Many counts were recorded for this clonotype. The J gene is TRBJ1-5, the V gene TRBV2; the D is unclear. The CDR3 sequence is 14 residues long. V lost 3 bases, J lost 0 bases, and 6 bases lay in between. Per the germline V gene, CDR1 is SNHLY and CDR2 is FYNNEI. In DNA, the CDR3 is TGTGCCAGCAGTGACATTTATAGCAATCAGCCCCAGCATTTT. It yields the protein CASSDIYSNQPQHF.

The chain couples TRBV27 to TRBJ1-6; maybe TRBD1 (6 bases). Germline CDR1 is MNHEY and CDR2 is SMNVEV (reference sequence). CDR3 length: 15 residues. V shed 7 bases and J shed 7 bases, with 17 bases lying between them. In DNA, the CDR3 is TGTGCCAGCACCACGAACAGGGTTGCGAATTCACCCCTCCACTTT. Its translation: CASTTNRVANSPLHF.

This clonotype came up many times. The rearrangement links TRBV7-2 to TRBJ2-5, with D unresolved. Germline V CDR1 and CDR2: SGHTA, FQGNSA. CDR3 size: 13 residues. The V gene lost 7 bases and the J gene lost 7 bases, with 16 bases spanning the gap. The CDR3 loop is CASNQETRWTQYF. The CDR3 DNA reads TGTGCCAGCAACCAAGAAACCCGGTGGACCCAGTACTTC.

V gene TRBV7-2 combines with J gene TRBJ1-5, with 8 bases matching TRBD1. V shed 3 bases, J shed 2 bases, and the junction held 3 bases outside the gene matches. The CDR3 runs to 15 residues. From germline, CDR1 is SGHTA and CDR2 FQGNSA. CDR3 in amino acids: CASSLGTGCNQPQHF. In DNA form, the CDR3 reads TGTGCCAGCAGCTTGGGGACAGGTTGCAATCAGCCCCAGCATTTT.

This clonotype has just a few counts. The chain couples TRBV10-3 to TRBJ2-3, with TRBD2 as a possible D gene (5 bases). This CDR3 has 14 residues. Germline-derived CDR1 and CDR2 are ENHRY and SYGVKD. Trimming removed 0 bases at V and 1 base at J, with 5 bases between. CDR3 in amino acids: CAISESSGTDTQYF. The CDR3 nucleotides read TGTGCCATCAGTGAGTCTAGCGGCACAGATACGCAGTATTTT.

The chain links TRBV6-5 to TRBJ1-5, with D possibly matching TRBD1 (6 bases). Per the germline V gene, CDR1 is MNHEY and CDR2 is SVGAGI. The CDR3 covers 12 residues. V was clipped by 6 bases and J by 9 bases, with 12 bases between them. The chain's CDR3 is CASRDTGLPQHF. The CDR3 DNA is TGTGCCAGCAGGGACACAGGGTTGCCCCAGCATTTT.

This rearrangement joins TRBV9 to TRBJ2-7; D is possibly TRBD1 (6 bases). Germline V CDR1 and CDR2: SGDLS, YYNGEE. V dropped 10 bases and J dropped 5 bases, with 16 bases sitting between them. This CDR3 is built from 12 residues. CDR3 in amino acids: CAHRADYNEQYF. The CDR3 nucleotides are TGTGCCCACAGGGCTGATTACAACGAGCAGTACTTC.

This clonotype appeared many times. The rearrangement links TRBV10-3 to TRBJ1-2, with 9 bases matching TRBD1. The CDR3 sequence is 14 residues long. Per germline, CDR1 ENHRY and CDR2 SYGVKD. The junction had 14 bases not matched to a gene; V was cut back by 10 bases and J by 8 bases. The CDR3 region has the DNA TGTGCCAGCGAATCTTCAACAGGGGGCGACGGCTACACCTTC. Residues: CASESSTGGDGYTF.

This clonotype showed up just a few times. CDR3: CATIPGLWAFF. DNA for the CDR3: TGTGCCACTATACCGGGACTATGGGCTTTCTTT. This chain connects TRBV6-1 to TRBJ1-1, with a possible D match to TRBD1 (5 bases). V lost 10 bases to trimming and J lost 11 bases, with 17 bases between them. Germline values: CDR1 MNHNS, CDR2 SASEGT. This CDR3 is built from 11 residues.

In its sample, this clonotype was seen a few times. The V call is TRBV7-2, the J call TRBJ2-2, with 11 bases matching TRBD2. The CDR3 has 16 amino acids. Trimming removed 3 bases from V and 3 bases from J; junction bases left unmatched: 3. Germline CDR1 is SGHTA and CDR2 is FQGNSA. This chain's CDR3 is CASSLIAGGHTGELFF. The CDR3 DNA reads as TGTGCCAGCAGCTTGATAGCGGGGGGGCACACCGGGGAGCTGTTTTTT.

The genes are TRBV13 and TRBJ2-2; TRBD1 is a possible D gene (5 bases). V lost 5 bases, J lost 4 bases, and 11 bases lay in between. Germline assignment: CDR1 PRHDT and CDR2 FYEKMQ (reference sequence). The CDR3 extends over 14 amino acids. As DNA, the CDR3 is TGTGCCAGCAGCATAGCAGGGATCACCGGGGAGCTGTTTTTT. Translating gives CASSIAGITGELFF.

The chain recombines TRBV20-1 with TRBJ2-5; D is perhaps TRBD1 (5 bases). Germline V gene data show CDR1 as DFQATT and CDR2 as SNEGSKA (reference sequence). V gave up 7 bases and J gave up 3 bases, with 15 bases separating them. The CDR3 runs to 13 residues. The CDR3 sequence is CSVRDGREETQYF. In DNA, the CDR3 is TGCAGTGTCAGGGATGGGCGAGAAGAGACCCAGTACTTC.

The chain couples TRBV7-3 to TRBJ2-2, with 11 nucleotides matching TRBD2. The V and J ends lost 5 bases and 4 bases, in that order; junction bases with no gene match: 3. The CDR3 contains 15 residues. Germline-derived CDR1 and CDR2 are SGHTA and FQGTGA. CDR3 loop: CASSTGTSGTGELFF. The CDR3 bases are TGTGCCAGCAGCACTGGGACTAGCGGCACCGGGGAGCTGTTTTTT.

This clonotype was picked up a small number of times. The rearrangement joins TRBV7-9 to TRBJ2-7; D remains ambiguous. CDR1 and CDR2 (germline): SEHNR, FQNEAQ (reference sequence). This CDR3 region has 14 residues. The V end lost 5 bases, the J end lost 5 bases, and 16 bases lay between the germline ends. The CDR3 here is CASSPLGRAHEQYF. The CDR3 DNA reads TGTGCCAGCAGCCCCCTCGGTAGGGCACACGAGCAGTACTTC.

With respect to this clonotype: Being one base from a much bigger clone, this may be a read error. The conserved phenylalanine or tryptophan normally closing the CDR3 is absent here, so this likely arose from a read error. V usage is TRBV10-3 and J usage is TRBJ1-6, with D possibly matching TRBD1 (5 bases). Germline lookup yields CDR1 ENHRY and CDR2 SYGVKD. Trimming removed 5 bases at V and 0 bases at J, with 20 bases between. The CDR3 runs 19 residues. The CDR3 region has the DNA TGTGCCATCAGTCCCAGGGCTCTGCGGGATAGCTCCTATAATTCACCCCTCCACTCT. This encodes CAISPRALRDSSYNSPLHS.

Note on this clonotype: The junction differs from germline at one of its ends, possibly a read error. The chain joins TRBV2 to TRBJ1-5, with 12 bases identical to TRBD1. The germline V gene encodes CDR1 SNHLY and CDR2 FYNNEI. The CDR3 is 19 residues long. In DNA, the CDR3 is TGTGCCACCAGTGAGACAATTCCGGGACAGGGGGCTCGGAATCAGCCCCAGCATTTT. It is translated as CATSETIPGQGARNQPQHF.

The chain combines TRBV2 with TRBJ1-5, with TRBD1 identical over 9 bases. This CDR3 has 18 amino acids. Looked up from germline, CDR1 is SNHLY and CDR2 is FYNNEI. Trimming cost V 5 bases and J 0 bases; bases outside gene matches: 11. CDR3 in DNA: TGTGCCAGCAGTTCAGGACAGGGGTCCACCTATAGCAATCAGCCCCAGCATTTT. Translated, it gives CASSSGQGSTYSNQPQHF.

This clonotype was seen at least ten times. The J gene is TRBJ1-6, the V gene TRBV7-3; no definite D call. This CDR3 is 13 amino acids long. Trimming shortened V by 5 bases and J by 10 bases, and 12 bases separated the two germline ends. Looked up from germline, CDR1 is SGHTA and CDR2 is FQGTGA. The DNA of the CDR3 is TGTGCCAGCAGCCCCCGAGACGGATCACCCCTCCACTTT. Amino acid sequence: CASSPRDGSPLHF.

In the case of this clonotype: This may stem from a read error, because a much larger clone lies one nucleotide away. The V call is TRBV6-1, the J call TRBJ1-1; possibly TRBD1 for D (6 bases). The CDR3 is 14 residues long. The germline gives CDR1 MNHNS, CDR2 SASEGT. This CDR3 reads CASSRTGQNAEAFF. The CDR3 DNA reads TGTGCCAGCAGTCGTACAGGGCAGAACGCTGAAGCTTTCTTT.

Remarks on this clonotype: One end of the junction does not line up with germline, which may come from a read error. The CDR3 region is CASSSDPGAGAGGYTF. Written as DNA, the CDR3 is TGCGCCAGCAGCTCGGACCCAGGGGCTGGTGCGGGAGGCTACACCTTC. J is TRBJ1-2 and V is TRBV5-5; D is perhaps TRBD1 (6 bases). This CDR3 has 16 amino acids. Per germline, CDR1 SGHKS and CDR2 YYEKEE (reference sequence).

This clonotype appeared many times. The chain combines TRBV11-2 with TRBJ1-1; possible D gene TRBD1, 6 bases. The germline CDR1 and CDR2 sequences are SGHAT and FQNNGV. The CDR3 is 15 amino acids. The ends were cut back, 4 bases at V and 1 base at J, with 13 bases in the middle. In DNA form, the CDR3 reads TGTGCCAGCAGCTCGCGTCCGACAGGGAACACTGAAGCTTTCTTT. It yields the protein CASSSRPTGNTEAFF.

The V gene is TRBV29-1, the J gene TRBJ1-5; no clear D gene. The CDR3 runs to 13 residues. Germline CDR1 reads SQVTM; CDR2 reads ANQGSEA. Between the trimmed V and J ends, which lost 8 bases and 3 bases, there was a span of 14 bases. The CDR3 nucleotides are TGCAGCCAAGATGTCACAGCCAATCAGCCCCAGCATTTT. This gives the protein CSQDVTANQPQHF.